The sequence of this T cell receptor beta chain was determined in a study of blood T cell repertoires in COVID-19. On the study more broadly: COVID-19 samples collected from the United States, Italy and Spain covered acute and convalescent phases. The cDNA or gDNA used as material had been derived from T cells, B-cell-depleted T cells, or PBMCs.

Seattle patients were enrolled during active infection and followed longitudinally. Original analysis: It was from reference gene primer amplification that nucleated cell counts were estimated. The method was immunoSEQ multiplex PCR; TCRdb's version includes in-frame clones alone and lacks a portion of them. Clone size and the V and J calls come from that table; the DNA yielded D and trimming. The sample shows just over 300,000 clones, approximately 89% of them seen only once. The ends were cut back, 3 bases at V and 2 bases at J, with 10 bases in the middle. The CDR3 is made up of 14 amino acids. CDR1 is LNHDA, CDR2 SQIVND, per germline (reference sequence).

The TCR originated in a woman under 40 with COVID-19, enrolled during active disease. Sequences were obtained from peripheral blood. The J gene is TRBJ1-2, the V gene TRBV19, with D possibly being TRBD1 (6 bases). CDR3 in DNA: TGTGCCAGTAGTATCTACAGGGACAACTATGGCTACACCTTC. It yields the protein CASSIYRDNYGYTF.